One sample yielded the 9 T cell receptor beta chains listed below, sequenced in a study of identical twins. In TCRdb, the 5' RACE reads were re-called with MiXCR into one record per CDR3 protein. Of about 660,000 distinct CDR3 sequences listed, around 8.3% were seen once; the top ten hold roughly 0.97%. These records were also assigned to another study, of yellow fever vaccine responses in identical twins.

Sequencing was done on a sample of PBMCs. These receptors were obtained from a woman between 18 and 29 years old in good health.

This clonotype has a handful of counts. This chain connects TRBV20-1 to TRBJ2-3; TRBD2 is a possible D gene (6 bases). CDR1 and CDR2 (germline): DFQATT, SNEGSKA (reference sequence). V lost 6 bases to trimming and J lost 0 bases, with 13 bases between them. The CDR3 sequence is 14 residues long. CDR3 in DNA: TGCAGTGCCCCCCAGGCGGGGAGCACAGATACGCAGTATTTT. This translates into CSAPQAGSTDTQYF.

This clonotype was observed a few times. This chain connects TRBV12-3 or TRBV12-4 to TRBJ2-7; D may be TRBD1 or TRBD2 (5 bases each). This CDR3 comprises 14 residues. Trimming left V 5 bases short and J 6 bases short, with 17 bases between. CDR3 bases: TGTGCCAGCAGTCCGTGGGACCACCGGGGCGAGCAGTACTTC. Protein product: CASSPWDHRGEQYF.

This clonotype turned up a few times. The CDR3 here is CASSLQRANTEAFF. The CDR3 nucleotides read TGTGCCAGCAGCTTGCAGAGAGCGAACACTGAAGCTTTCTTT. The genes are TRBV7-9 and TRBJ1-1; D ambiguous. The CDR3 is made up of 14 amino acids. Per germline, CDR1 SEHNR and CDR2 FQNEAQ (reference sequence). Trimming removed 3 bases from V and 1 base from J, with 9 bases in between.

This clonotype was observed a handful of times. The chain recombines TRBV28 with TRBJ1-5, with D tentatively TRBD1 (5 bases). V was clipped by 8 bases and J by 0 bases, with 11 bases between them. The CDR3 totals 14 residues. Germline loops: CDR1 MDHEN, CDR2 SYDVKM. DNA for the CDR3: TGTGCCAGCCAGGGCTCTCTTAGCAATCAGCCCCAGCATTTT. It yields the protein CASQGSLSNQPQHF.

This clonotype showed up many times. This chain uses TRBV20-1 with TRBJ2-7, with 9 nucleotides matching TRBD2. CDR3 size: 15 residues. Germline V gene data show CDR1 as DFQATT and CDR2 as SNEGSKA (reference sequence). With V trimmed by 0 bases and J by 7 bases, 10 bases remained unmatched. CDR3 protein: CSAREWTSDRREQYF. The CDR3 nucleotides read TGCAGTGCTAGAGAGTGGACTAGCGACCGCAGGGAGCAGTACTTC.

This clonotype was recorded at least ten times. This chain uses TRBV5-5 with TRBJ2-1; D uncertain. Per germline, CDR1 SGHKS and CDR2 YYEKEE (reference sequence). The CDR3 runs to 15 residues. V dropped 3 bases and J dropped 6 bases, with 16 bases sitting between them. The CDR3 is CASSSSTNSGNEQFF. The CDR3 bases are TGTGCCAGCAGCTCCTCCACTAATTCAGGCAATGAGCAGTTCTTC.

This clonotype was seen only a few times. The chain joins TRBV29-1 to TRBJ2-7; D possibly corresponds to TRBD1 (5 bases). Trimming shortened V by 7 bases and J by 2 bases, and 18 bases separated the two germline ends. Germline assignment: CDR1 SQVTM and CDR2 ANQGSEA. CDR3 length: 14 residues. The DNA of the CDR3 is TGCAGCGCCCGCACATCAGGGCCCGCCTACGAGCAGTACTTC. This gives the protein CSARTSGPAYEQYF.

This sequence joins TRBV27 and TRBJ1-2, with TRBD1 as a possible D gene (6 bases). Trimming cost V 4 bases and J 7 bases, with 13 bases left between them. The CDR3 runs to 13 residues. Germline V gene data show CDR1 as MNHEY and CDR2 as SMNVEV (reference sequence). The CDR3 here is CASSSGADFGYTF. The CDR3 bases are TGTGCCAGCAGTTCGGGGGCAGATTTTGGCTACACCTTC.

This clonotype was counted many times. The chain employs TRBV7-2 and TRBJ2-4, with D possibly being TRBD2 (7 bases). The length of the CDR3 is 15 residues. CDR1 SGHTA and CDR2 FQGNSA come from the germline V gene. The V end was cut by 5 bases, the J end by 6 bases, with 17 bases between. The chain's CDR3 is CASSLGGGMVNIQYF. As DNA, the CDR3 is TGTGCCAGCAGCCTAGGGGGGGGCATGGTAAACATTCAGTACTTC.